One TCR beta chain is described in this entry. This entry is derived from a study of blood T cell repertoires in COVID-19. Seattle participants joined during active infection and were tracked over time. Source study methods: From reference gene primer amplification, estimates of nucleated cell counts were derived. The protocol was immunoSEQ multiplex PCR, while the TCRdb copy is restricted to in-frame clones and leaves out a portion. D and trimming come from the DNA, and the V and J calls and clone size come from that table. Among about 68,000 clones listed, about 89% were seen once. This TCR was sampled from a man over 45 with COVID-19, enrolled during active disease. The sequenced sample consisted of peripheral blood.

The CDR3 loop is CATSVTSGRVSEDTQYF. CDR3 nucleotide sequence: TGTGCCACCAGTGTGACTAGCGGGAGGGTTTCAGAAGATACGCAGTATTTT. The J gene is TRBJ2-3, the V gene TRBV24-1; 14 bases fit TRBD2. Germline trimming cut 5 bases from V and 5 bases from J; bases unmatched to any gene: 8. The CDR3 loop spans 17 amino acids. In germline, CDR1 is KGHDR, CDR2 SFDVKD.